The 20 T cell receptor beta chains below come from one sample, sequenced in a study of CD8 T cells in Susac syndrome. The authors reverse transcribed roughly 0.45 to 1 ug RNA with random hexamers. Each CDR3 protein gets one entry after TCRdb re-called the immunoSEQ multiplex PCR reads with MiXCR. The sample lists roughly 200,000 distinct CDR3 sequences, roughly 95% seen once, with approximately 0.09% in the top ten. Sequencing was done on a sample of CD4+ T cells from PBMCs. The receptors were sampled from a human donor with multiple sclerosis.

This clonotype has a single count. V usage is TRBV14 and J usage is TRBJ1-6; D is uncertain. The V gene's germline CDR1 is SGHDN and CDR2 FVKESK. The V end lost 5 bases, the J end lost 8 bases, and 16 bases lay between the germline ends. This CDR3 has 15 amino acids. The CDR3 spells CASSTGKNAYSPLHF. In DNA, the CDR3 is TGTGCCAGCAGCACCGGGAAAAATGCCTATTCACCCCTCCACTTT. The full variable domain, its missing parts supplied by reference TRBV14 and TRBJ1-6, is EAGVTQFPSHSVIEKGQTVTLRCDPISGHDNLYWYRRVMGKEIKFLLHFVKESKQDESGMPNNRFLAERTGGTYSTLKVQPAELEDSGVYFCASSTGKNAYSPLHFGNGTRLTVT.

The chain joins TRBV5-6 to TRBJ2-3; 10 nucleotides match TRBD2. V lost 0 bases, J lost 2 bases, and 3 bases stayed unmatched. The CDR3 sequence is 16 residues long. Germline lookup yields CDR1 SGHDT and CDR2 YYEEEE. CDR3 DNA sequence: TGTGCCAGCAGCTTGGAACTAGCGGGGTACACAGATACGCAGTATTTT. It codes for CASSLELAGYTDTQYF.

The DNA for the CDR3 is TGTGCCAGCTCACCACCGGAGGGACTTCTTGGCTCACCCCTCCACTTT. Translated, it gives CASSPPEGLLGSPLHF. The chain is built from TRBV18 and TRBJ1-6, with D tentatively TRBD1 (5 bases). Germline CDR1 and CDR2: KGHSH and LQKENI. Trimming stripped 0 bases from V and 10 bases from J, with 16 bases between. The CDR3 sequence is 16 residues long. Supplemented by reference TRBV18 and TRBJ1-6, the full variable domain reads NAGVMQNPRHLVRRRGQEARLRCSPMKGHSHVYWYRQLPEEGLKFMVYLQKENIIDESGMPKERFSAEFPKEGPSILRIQQVVRGDSAAYFCASSPPEGLLGSPLHFGNGTRLTVT.

The V gene is TRBV20-1, the J gene TRBJ2-7, with D possibly being TRBD2 (6 bases). This CDR3 region has 11 residues. V lost 5 bases, J lost 7 bases, and 12 bases lay in between. Looked up from germline, CDR1 is DFQATT and CDR2 is SNEGSKA (reference sequence). CDR3 bases: TGCAGTGCTCACCAGGGAGGTGAGCAGTACTTC. As protein: CSAHQGGEQYF.

This chain joins TRBV29-1 and TRBJ1-1, with D hard to call. The CDR3 sequence is 10 residues long. The germline V and J ends were trimmed by 6 bases and 7 bases, with 9 bases remaining between them. Germline-derived CDR1 and CDR2 are SQVTM and ANQGSEA. For the CDR3, the DNA is TGCAGCGTCGTGGGCCTTGAAGCTTTCTTT. Translated: CSVVGLEAFF.

V usage is TRBV5-1 and J usage is TRBJ1-1, with a weak D call TRBD1 (6 bases). Per germline, CDR1 SGHRS and CDR2 YFSETQ. Trimming cost V 4 bases and J 2 bases, with 15 bases left between them. The CDR3 is 15 residues long. The CDR3 DNA follows: TGCGCCAGCAGCCCCCGGACAGACCGAAACACTGAAGCTTTCTTT. The encoded protein is CASSPRTDRNTEAFF.

This clonotype was counted once. This chain connects TRBV13 to TRBJ2-7; 8 bases fit TRBD2. Germline CDR1 reads PRHDT; CDR2 reads FYEKMQ (reference sequence). This CDR3 has 17 amino acids. Germline trimming cut 1 base from V and 0 bases from J; bases unmatched to any gene: 8. CDR3 bases: TGTGCCAGCAGCTTAGTCGGGTCAGCGGGGGACTCCTACGAGCAGTACTTC. It encodes CASSLVGSAGDSYEQYF. The whole variable domain, remainder taken from reference TRBV13 and TRBJ2-7, is AAGVIQSPRHLIKEKRETATLKCYPIPRHDTVYWYQQGPGQDPQFLISFYEKMQSDKGSIPDRFSAQQFSDYHSELNMSSLELGDSALYFCASSLVGSAGDSYEQYFGPGTRLTVT.

V usage is TRBV20-1 and J usage is TRBJ1-4; 9 positions match TRBD1. The CDR3 is 16 residues long. The germline V gene has CDR1 DFQATT and CDR2 SNEGSKA (reference sequence). Trimming took 0 bases from V and 2 from J; bases not matched to a gene: 4. Written as DNA, the CDR3 is TGCAGTGCTAGAGAAGACAGGGGGGCGACTAATGAAAAACTGTTTTTT. The encoded protein is CSAREDRGATNEKLFF.

CDR3 DNA: TGTGCCAGCACTATGAGGGTCGATCGCTCTGGGGCCAACGTCCTGACTTTC. Residues: CASTMRVDRSGANVLTF. The V call is TRBV7-9, the J call TRBJ2-6, with TRBD2 as a possible D gene (5 bases). V was clipped by 7 bases and J by 0 bases, with 16 bases between them. This CDR3 has 17 residues. In germline, CDR1 is SEHNR, CDR2 FQNEAQ (reference sequence).

V gene TRBV2 combines with J gene TRBJ2-1; no firm D call. Germline CDR1 reads SNHLY; CDR2 reads FYNNEI. The V and J ends lost 3 bases and 7 bases respectively, with 10 bases between them. The CDR3 spans 13 residues. CDR3 amino acids: CASSDPNRNEQFF. CDR3 coding DNA: TGTGCCAGCAGTGATCCGAACCGGAATGAGCAGTTCTTC.

V gene TRBV3-1 combines with J gene TRBJ2-7; perhaps TRBD2 as D (6 bases). The CDR3 consists of 14 residues. CDR1 and CDR2 from the germline V gene are LGHDT and YNNKEL (reference sequence). Trimming removed 1 base at V and 0 bases at J, with 7 bases between. CDR3 in DNA: TGTGCCAGCAGCCAAGGGAGGGCCTCCTACGAGCAGTACTTC. Amino acid sequence: CASSQGRASYEQYF.

The rearrangement joins TRBV6-5 to TRBJ2-7; D gene uncertain. Germline loops: CDR1 MNHEY, CDR2 SVGAGI. Trimming shortened V by 0 bases and J by 0 bases, and 12 bases separated the two germline ends. The length of the CDR3 is 16 residues. This CDR3 is CASSYSSPGTSYEQYF. CDR3 DNA sequence: TGTGCCAGCAGTTACTCGAGTCCAGGAACCTCCTACGAGCAGTACTTC.

This chain connects TRBV5-1 to TRBJ2-5, with D possibly TRBD1 on 6 matching bases. This CDR3 region has 15 residues. CDR1 is SGHRS and CDR2 is YFSETQ in the germline V gene. V was pared by 0 bases and J by 5 bases, with 14 bases between. This CDR3 reads CASSLALEGVETQYF. CDR3 coding DNA: TGCGCCAGCAGCTTGGCTCTCGAGGGGGTCGAGACCCAGTACTTC.

The chain links TRBV7-2 to TRBJ2-5; TRBD1 or TRBD2 may be the D gene (5 bases each). Germline assignment: CDR1 SGHTA and CDR2 FQGNSA. V was clipped by 5 bases and J by 2 bases, with 15 bases between them. This CDR3 region has 15 residues. CDR3 sequence reads: CASSVRTGPQETQYF. The CDR3 coding sequence is TGTGCCAGCAGCGTTAGGACGGGACCACAAGAGACCCAGTACTTC.

CDR3 bases: TGTGCCTGGAGGGGAACGGAGACCCAGTACTTC. Translation: CAWRGTETQYF. The genes are TRBV30 and TRBJ2-5; D is uncertain. Germline assignment: CDR1 GTSNPN and CDR2 SVGIG (reference sequence). This CDR3 has 11 residues. V was pared by 3 bases and J by 5 bases, with 7 bases between. Supplemented by reference TRBV30 and TRBJ2-5, the full variable domain reads SQTIHQWPATLVQPVGSPLSLECTVEGTSNPNLYWYRQAAGRGLQLLFYSVGIGQISSEVPQNLSASRPQDRQFILSSKKLLLSDSGFYLCAWRGTETQYFGPGTRLLVL.

This rearrangement joins TRBV6-1 to TRBJ2-5; D assignment may be TRBD1 or TRBD2 (7 bases each). The CDR3 is 15 residues long. Germline CDR1 and CDR2: MNHNS and SASEGT. V lost 8 bases and J lost 5, with 21 bases in between. Here the CDR3 DNA reads TGTGCCAGCTCCCCGAGGGAGGGGGCTTGGGAGACCCAGTACTTC. Encoded protein: CASSPREGAWETQYF.

This clonotype is a singleton in its sample. CDR3 in amino acids: CASSVEGGWGYGYTF. CDR3 nucleotide sequence: TGTGCCAGCAGCGTAGAAGGGGGCTGGGGCTATGGCTACACCTTC. This chain uses TRBV9 with TRBJ1-2; 7 bases are shared with TRBD1. CDR3 size: 15 residues. Unmatched junction bases numbered 6, after V lost 0 bases and J lost 4 bases. The germline V gene has CDR1 SGDLS and CDR2 YYNGEE.

This clonotype has only one observation. The chain employs TRBV10-2 and TRBJ1-1, with D maybe TRBD1 (5 bases). Germline V gene lookup returns CDR1 WSHSY and CDR2 SAAADI. The CDR3 has 15 amino acids. Trimming pared 7 bases from V and 1 base from J, leaving 16 bases between. This CDR3 is CASIDSYQKNTEAFF. As DNA, the CDR3 is TGCGCCAGCATTGACAGCTATCAAAAGAACACTGAAGCTTTCTTT.

The chain is built from TRBV20-1 and TRBJ2-7; 9 bases line up with TRBD2. The CDR3 spans 14 residues. From germline, CDR1 is DFQATT and CDR2 SNEGSKA (reference sequence). V lost 2 bases and J lost 3; bases outside the gene matches: 5. CDR3 sequence: CSARPGLAYYEQYF. DNA for the CDR3: TGCAGTGCTAGACCGGGACTAGCATACTACGAGCAGTACTTC.

The chain joins TRBV11-2 to TRBJ1-2; D remains ambiguous. The CDR3 spans 13 residues. V lost 1 base and J lost 13, with 16 bases in between. Germline CDR1 SGHAT, CDR2 FQNNGV. The CDR3 loop reads CASSLVIGSYTTF. CDR3 DNA sequence: TGTGCCAGCAGCTTAGTAATTGGATCCTATACCACCTTC. Filled out from reference TRBV11-2 and TRBJ1-2, the complete variable domain reads EAGVAQSPRYKIIEKRQSVAFWCNPISGHATLYWYQQILGQGPKLLIQFQNNGVVDDSQLPKDRFSAERLKGVDSTLKIQPAKLEDSAVYLCASSLVIGSYTTFGSGTRLTVV.